This entry lists 4 T cell receptor beta chains sequenced from one sample in a study of technical replicates of blood from a few donors. The repertoire was sequenced with immunoSEQ multiplex PCR; TCRdb's copy has only in-frame clones and lacks some. The table lists 55,000 to 65,000 clones, more than 95% of them singletons. Input material: T cells isolated from PBMCs. These receptor sequences come from a human donor in good health.

The chain combines TRBV27 with TRBJ1-2; the D is unclear. CDR1 is MNHEY, CDR2 SMNVEV, per germline (reference sequence). The CDR3 consists of 13 residues. V was clipped by 3 bases and J by 2 bases, with 7 bases between them. The CDR3 loop reads CASSFGQNYGYTF. The CDR3 region has the DNA TGTGCCAGCAGTTTTGGGCAGAACTATGGCTACACCTTC.

The genes are TRBV5-6 and TRBJ2-1; D ambiguous. The CDR3 loop spans 16 amino acids. CDR1 is SGHDT, CDR2 YYEEEE, per germline. Trimming pared 0 bases from V and 2 bases from J, leaving 12 bases between. CDR3 residues: CASSLGLRWTYNEQFF. The DNA of the CDR3 is TGTGCCAGCAGCTTGGGACTCCGGTGGACCTACAATGAGCAGTTCTTC.

The chain uses TRBV25-1 and TRBJ2-7; 9 positions agree with TRBD2. The germline CDR1 and CDR2 sequences are MGHDK and SYGVNS. The CDR3 has 16 residues. V shed 2 bases, J shed 3 bases, and the junction held 8 bases outside the gene matches. As DNA, the CDR3 is TGTGCCAGCAGTGAAGCGGGTAGCGGGAGATTCTACGAGCAGTACTTC. Encoded protein: CASSEAGSGRFYEQYF.

The rearrangement links TRBV4-1 to TRBJ2-6; 12 bases map to TRBD1. This CDR3 has 19 amino acids. Germline V CDR1 and CDR2: MGHRA, YSYEKL. Trimming at V came to 3 bases and at J to 3 bases, leaving 9 bases not matched to a gene. The DNA of the CDR3 is TGCGCCAGCAGCCAGGTTCCGGGACAGGGGGCGAATGGGGCCAACGTCCTGACTTTC. The encoded protein is CASSQVPGQGANGANVLTF.